This T cell receptor (beta chain) was identified during a study of cytomegalovirus exposure and HLA in healthy donors. Germline CDR1 reads SGDLS; CDR2 reads YYNGEE. The length of the CDR3 is 16 residues. V was clipped by 4 bases and J by 2 bases; unmatched bases: 11. The assay was immunoSEQ multiplex PCR, and TCRdb's table has in-frame clones only and misses some. This sample has fewer than 100,000 clones, with approximately 91% found just once. This TCR derives from a man aged 25 to 40 in good health and CMV-seronegative. The V gene is TRBV9, the J gene TRBJ1-1; 7 positions match TRBD1. Sequencing was performed on PBMCs. The CDR3 DNA is TGTGCCAGCAGCCCCCAAACTAGGGGGCTCAACACTGAAGCTTTCTTT. It encodes CASSPQTRGLNTEAFF.